A selection of T cell receptor beta chains follows, all from one sample in a study of T cell repertoires in cytomegalovirus infection. For these receptors, no antigen is known. Each CDR3 protein is one row after TCRdb ran MiXCR on the reads. This table has about 500,000 distinct CDR3 sequences, roughly a third appearing once. Sequenced material: cultured PBMCs, taken from culture after CMV antigen stimulation. These receptors were obtained from a human donor in good health (CMV status not recorded). Some clones in this sample may be carry-over from other donors' samples. Each CDR3 is given with its conserved first and last residue. Each record gives: D gene, V gene, J gene, clone size, CDR3 protein, CDR3 DNA. The D gene is left open where the match is weak. Size tells how often a clone was seen (once, few, many) or the class of an expanded clone, and some rows leave it out.

d_gene: TRBD1
v_gene: TRBV29-1
j_gene: TRBJ1-1
abundance: .
CDR3aa: CSVEGTGRTEAFF
CDR3nt: TGCAGCGTGGAGGGGACAGGGCGGACTGAAGCTTTCTTT

d_gene: .
v_gene: TRBV10-3
j_gene: TRBJ1-4
abundance: .
CDR3aa: CAISESRERKGEKLFF
CDR3nt: TGTGCCATCAGTGAGTCTAGGGAGAGAAAAGGTGAAAAACTGTTTTTT

d_gene: .
v_gene: TRBV11-3
j_gene: TRBJ2-1
abundance: many
CDR3aa: CASSRTTSSYNEQFF
CDR3nt: TGTGCCAGCAGCCGGACTACCAGCTCCTACAATGAGCAGTTCTTC

d_gene: .
v_gene: TRBV5-1
j_gene: TRBJ1-4
abundance: once
CDR3aa: CASSSIGPSTVTNEKLFF
CDR3nt: TGCGCCAGCAGCTCGATTGGCCCGTCCACAGTGACTAATGAAAAACTGTTTTTT

d_gene: .
v_gene: TRBV7-2
j_gene: TRBJ2-1
abundance: .
CDR3aa: CASSLSPGSYNEQFF
CDR3nt: TGTGCCAGCAGCTTATCCCCGGGTTCCTACAATGAGCAGTTCTTC

d_gene: TRBD2
v_gene: TRBV6-2/TRBV6-3
j_gene: TRBJ2-5
abundance: .
CDR3aa: CASSYLLAGDSKTQYF
CDR3nt: TGTGCCAGCAGTTACTTACTAGCGGGAGACTCGAAGACCCAGTACTTC

d_gene: .
v_gene: TRBV29-1
j_gene: TRBJ2-1
abundance: .
CDR3aa: CSAADGWGGGNEQFF
CDR3nt: TGCAGCGCCGCGGACGGGTGGGGAGGGGGGAATGAGCAGTTCTTC

d_gene: .
v_gene: TRBV20-1
j_gene: TRBJ2-3
abundance: .
CDR3aa: CSALIPSTDTQYF
CDR3nt: TGCAGTGCTCTAATTCCTAGCACAGATACGCAGTATTTT

d_gene: .
v_gene: TRBV12-3/TRBV12-4
j_gene: TRBJ1-1
abundance: .
CDR3aa: CASSRPRMDWANTEAFF
CDR3nt: TGTGCCAGCAGCCGGCCTCGTATGGACTGGGCAAACACTGAAGCTTTCTTT

d_gene: TRBD1
v_gene: TRBV18
j_gene: TRBJ1-4
abundance: .
CDR3aa: CASSPPTTGMEKLFF
CDR3nt: TGTGCCAGCTCACCACCTACGACAGGGATGGAAAAACTGTTTTTT

d_gene: .
v_gene: TRBV28
j_gene: TRBJ1-2
abundance: .
CDR3aa: CASSLSSRLGYGYTF
CDR3nt: TGTGCCAGCAGTTTATCGAGCCGCTTGGGGTATGGCTACACCTTC

d_gene: TRBD1
v_gene: TRBV27
j_gene: TRBJ1-2
abundance: few
CDR3aa: CASSEHRDSYYGYTF
CDR3nt: TGTGCCAGCAGTGAACACCGGGACAGCTACTATGGCTACACCTTC

d_gene: TRBD2
v_gene: TRBV12-5
j_gene: TRBJ2-1
abundance: few
CDR3aa: CASGLVLGGGGEQFF
CDR3nt: TGTGCTAGTGGTTTGGTACTCGGGGGGGGGGGTGAGCAGTTCTTC

d_gene: TRBD1
v_gene: TRBV4-2
j_gene: TRBJ1-4
abundance: few
CDR3aa: CASSPRTGQGGEKLFF
CDR3nt: TGTGCCAGCAGCCCCCGGACGGGACAGGGTGGGGAAAAACTGTTTTTT

d_gene: TRBD1
v_gene: TRBV5-4
j_gene: TRBJ2-7
abundance: .
CDR3aa: CASSPDAGGAYEQYF
CDR3nt: TGTGCCAGCAGCCCAGATGCAGGGGGCGCGTACGAGCAGTACTTC

d_gene: .
v_gene: TRBV18
j_gene: TRBJ1-2
abundance: few
CDR3aa: CASSRTLSGGDDDGYTF
CDR3nt: TGTGCCAGCTCACGGACCCTCAGCGGGGGAGATGACGATGGCTACACCTTC

d_gene: TRBD1
v_gene: TRBV15
j_gene: TRBJ1-1
abundance: .
CDR3aa: CATSLGTGNTEAFF
CDR3nt: TGTGCCACCAGCCTTGGGACAGGGAACACTGAAGCTTTCTTT

d_gene: .
v_gene: TRBV15
j_gene: TRBJ1-2
abundance: few
CDR3aa: CATSRDTGPNGYTF
CDR3nt: TGTGCCACCAGCAGAGATACAGGTCCGAATGGCTACACCTTC

d_gene: .
v_gene: TRBV15
j_gene: TRBJ1-1
abundance: .
CDR3aa: CATSRGVRESEAFF
CDR3nt: TGTGCCACCAGCAGAGGGGTCAGGGAATCTGAAGCTTTCTTT

d_gene: TRBD2
v_gene: TRBV4-3
j_gene: TRBJ2-7
abundance: .
CDR3aa: CASSQVIGLAYEQYF
CDR3nt: TGCGCCAGCAGCCAAGTCATCGGACTAGCGTACGAGCAGTACTTC

d_gene: TRBD1
v_gene: TRBV7-9
j_gene: TRBJ1-1
abundance: once
CDR3aa: CASSFDRGWDTEAFF
CDR3nt: TGTGCCAGCAGCTTCGACAGGGGGTGGGACACTGAAGCTTTCTTT

d_gene: TRBD1
v_gene: TRBV6-5
j_gene: TRBJ2-3
abundance: .
CDR3aa: CASSLLGTGTDTQYF
CDR3nt: TGTGCCAGCAGCCTTCTGGGGACAGGGACAGATACGCAGTATTTT

d_gene: .
v_gene: TRBV12-3/TRBV12-4
j_gene: TRBJ2-1
abundance: .
CDR3aa: CASSLGWGDNEQFF
CDR3nt: TGTGCCAGCAGTTTAGGGTGGGGGGACAATGAGCAGTTCTTC

d_gene: .
v_gene: TRBV7-9
j_gene: TRBJ2-5
abundance: .
CDR3aa: CASSLFSGSGETQYF
CDR3nt: TGTGCCAGCAGCTTATTCAGTGGTTCGGGAGAGACCCAGTACTTC

d_gene: .
v_gene: TRBV28
j_gene: TRBJ2-1
abundance: .
CDR3aa: CASSWAKGGQFF
CDR3nt: TGTGCCAGCAGCTGGGCTAAGGGGGGGCAGTTCTTC

d_gene: .
v_gene: TRBV7-3
j_gene: TRBJ2-1
abundance: few
CDR3aa: CASSFGSLNEQFF
CDR3nt: TGTGCCAGCAGCTTCGGCAGCCTCAATGAGCAGTTCTTC

d_gene: TRBD2
v_gene: TRBV7-2
j_gene: TRBJ2-1
abundance: many
CDR3aa: CASSLGLAGEEQFF
CDR3nt: TGTGCCAGCAGCTTAGGACTAGCGGGAGAGGAGCAGTTCTTC

d_gene: TRBD1
v_gene: TRBV6-2/TRBV6-3
j_gene: TRBJ2-4
abundance: .
CDR3aa: CASSSRTGGGNIQYF
CDR3nt: TGTGCCAGCAGTTCGCGGACAGGGGGAGGAAACATTCAGTACTTC

d_gene: TRBD2
v_gene: TRBV6-8
j_gene: TRBJ2-3
abundance: .
CDR3aa: CASSYSGASGSGADTQYF
CDR3nt: TGTGCCAGCAGTTACTCCGGGGCCAGCGGGAGTGGGGCAGATACGCAGTATTTT

d_gene: .
v_gene: TRBV6-2/TRBV6-3
j_gene: TRBJ1-1
abundance: .
CDR3aa: CATKGLRAEAFF
CDR3nt: TGTGCCACCAAGGGGCTGCGCGCTGAAGCTTTCTTT

d_gene: .
v_gene: TRBV6-5
j_gene: TRBJ2-6
abundance: .
CDR3aa: CASSYAYSGANVLTF
CDR3nt: TGTGCCAGCAGTTACGCGTACTCTGGGGCCAACGTCCTGACTTTC

d_gene: .
v_gene: TRBV12-3/TRBV12-4
j_gene: TRBJ2-3
abundance: .
CDR3aa: CASSRRGSTDMAQYF
CDR3nt: TGTGCCAGCAGCCGACGGGGGTCCACAGATATGGCGCAGTATTTT

d_gene: .
v_gene: TRBV7-9
j_gene: TRBJ2-1
abundance: .
CDR3aa: CASSLAGVREVEQFF
CDR3nt: TGTGCCAGCAGCTTAGCGGGGGTCAGGGAGGTTGAGCAGTTCTTC

d_gene: TRBD2
v_gene: TRBV7-2
j_gene: TRBJ2-1
abundance: few
CDR3aa: CASSPGTSNEQFF
CDR3nt: TGTGCCAGCAGCCCTGGGACTAGCAATGAGCAGTTCTTC

d_gene: TRBD2
v_gene: TRBV12-3/TRBV12-4
j_gene: TRBJ2-1
abundance: .
CDR3aa: CASSSAGTSGSFDEQFF
CDR3nt: TGTGCCAGCAGTTCCGCCGGGACTAGCGGGAGCTTCGATGAGCAGTTCTTC

d_gene: .
v_gene: TRBV4-3
j_gene: TRBJ1-5
abundance: .
CDR3aa: CASSQDWAKGQPQHF
CDR3nt: TGCGCCAGCAGCCAAGATTGGGCAAAGGGACAGCCCCAGCATTTT

d_gene: .
v_gene: TRBV6-6
j_gene: TRBJ1-1
abundance: .
CDR3aa: CASSLTTGNTEAFF
CDR3nt: TGTGCCAGCAGTTTAACTACAGGAAACACTGAAGCTTTCTTT

d_gene: .
v_gene: TRBV15
j_gene: TRBJ2-1
abundance: .
CDR3aa: CATSSNRWGSYNEQFF
CDR3nt: TGTGCCACCAGCAGTAACAGATGGGGGTCCTACAATGAGCAGTTCTTC

d_gene: .
v_gene: TRBV6-2/TRBV6-3
j_gene: TRBJ2-1
abundance: few
CDR3aa: CASSYGRRSYNEQFF
CDR3nt: TGTGCCAGCAGTTACGGTCGGCGCTCCTACAATGAGCAGTTCTTC

d_gene: .
v_gene: TRBV12-3/TRBV12-4
j_gene: TRBJ1-1
abundance: .
CDR3aa: CASRQQAANTEAFF
CDR3nt: TGTGCCAGCAGACAACAGGCGGCGAACACTGAAGCTTTCTTT

d_gene: .
v_gene: TRBV11-2
j_gene: TRBJ2-4
abundance: .
CDR3aa: CASSSGRGSFLGKNIQYF
CDR3nt: TGTGCCAGCAGCTCGGGAAGGGGGTCCTTTTTGGGGAAAAACATTCAGTACTTC

d_gene: .
v_gene: TRBV28
j_gene: TRBJ2-1
abundance: .
CDR3aa: CASSSVTKGLDEQFF
CDR3nt: TGTGCCAGCAGTTCCGTGACTAAGGGGTTAGATGAGCAGTTCTTC

d_gene: .
v_gene: TRBV11-3
j_gene: TRBJ2-3
abundance: .
CDR3aa: CASSPSHQGSTDTQYF
CDR3nt: TGTGCCAGCAGCCCGAGCCATCAGGGGAGCACAGATACGCAGTATTTT

d_gene: TRBD1
v_gene: TRBV7-8
j_gene: TRBJ2-7
abundance: .
CDR3aa: CASSLARDRAYEQYF
CDR3nt: TGTGCCAGCAGCCTTGCCCGGGACAGGGCCTACGAGCAGTACTTC

d_gene: .
v_gene: TRBV19
j_gene: TRBJ1-1
abundance: .
CDR3aa: CASSIQGPVEAFF
CDR3nt: TGTGCCAGTAGTATACAGGGGCCGGTTGAAGCTTTCTTT

d_gene: TRBD2
v_gene: TRBV6-1
j_gene: TRBJ2-2
abundance: few
CDR3aa: CASCPAGGRGSGELFF
CDR3nt: TGTGCCAGCTGTCCCGCCGGCGGGAGGGGGTCCGGGGAGCTGTTTTTT

d_gene: .
v_gene: TRBV5-8
j_gene: TRBJ1-4
abundance: .
CDR3aa: CASSLRTATNEKLFF
CDR3nt: TGTGCCAGCAGCTTAAGGACAGCAACTAATGAAAAACTGTTTTTT

d_gene: .
v_gene: TRBV12-3/TRBV12-4
j_gene: TRBJ2-5
abundance: .
CDR3aa: CASSSDTGLETQYF
CDR3nt: TGTGCCAGCAGCTCAGACACCGGCCTCGAGACCCAGTACTTC

d_gene: .
v_gene: TRBV7-2
j_gene: TRBJ1-1
abundance: .
CDR3aa: CASSFGGYTEAFF
CDR3nt: TGTGCCAGCAGCTTTGGGGGCTACACTGAAGCTTTCTTT

d_gene: TRBD2
v_gene: TRBV6-2/TRBV6-3
j_gene: TRBJ2-1
abundance: .
CDR3aa: CASSPGLAGEYNEQFF
CDR3nt: TGTGCCAGCAGTCCCGGACTAGCGGGAGAGTACAATGAGCAGTTCTTC

d_gene: TRBD1
v_gene: TRBV5-5
j_gene: TRBJ2-7
abundance: .
CDR3aa: CASSLGQGAWEQYF
CDR3nt: TGTGCCAGCAGCTTGGGGCAGGGGGCCTGGGAGCAGTACTTC

d_gene: TRBD2
v_gene: TRBV19
j_gene: TRBJ2-5
abundance: .
CDR3aa: CASKTSGQETQYF
CDR3nt: TGTGCCAGTAAGACTAGCGGTCAAGAGACCCAGTACTTC

d_gene: TRBD1
v_gene: TRBV15
j_gene: TRBJ1-2
abundance: .
CDR3aa: CATSRAGTGAYGYTF
CDR3nt: TGTGCCACCAGCAGAGCGGGGACAGGGGCCTATGGCTACACCTTC

d_gene: TRBD1
v_gene: TRBV7-8
j_gene: TRBJ1-1
abundance: .
CDR3aa: CASSLDFRDRNTEAFF
CDR3nt: TGTGCCAGCAGCTTGGACTTCCGGGACAGGAACACTGAAGCTTTCTTT

d_gene: .
v_gene: TRBV7-3
j_gene: TRBJ2-1
abundance: few
CDR3aa: CASSLTESGEQFF
CDR3nt: TGTGCCAGCAGCTTAACTGAATCGGGTGAGCAGTTCTTC